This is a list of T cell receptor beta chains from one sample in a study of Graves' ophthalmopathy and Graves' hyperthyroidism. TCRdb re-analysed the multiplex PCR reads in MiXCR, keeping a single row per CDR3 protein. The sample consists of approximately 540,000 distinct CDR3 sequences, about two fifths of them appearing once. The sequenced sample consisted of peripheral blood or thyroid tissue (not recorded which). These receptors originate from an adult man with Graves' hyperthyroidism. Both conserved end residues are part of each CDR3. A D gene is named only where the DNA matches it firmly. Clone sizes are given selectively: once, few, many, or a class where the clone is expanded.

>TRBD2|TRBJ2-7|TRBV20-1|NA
CSARTGGPQEQYF
TGCAGTGCTAGGACGGGAGGGCCTCAAGAGCAGTACTTC
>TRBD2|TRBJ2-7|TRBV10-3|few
CAISEGASGNSYEQYF
TGTGCCATCAGTGAGGGGGCTAGCGGGAACAGCTACGAGCAGTACTTC
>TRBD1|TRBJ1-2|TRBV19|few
CASSPGQGGSPLRYGYTF
TGTGCCAGTAGTCCCGGACAGGGGGGATCTCCACTGCGGTATGGCTACACCTTC
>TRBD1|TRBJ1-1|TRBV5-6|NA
CASSRVDRGEAEAFF
TGTGCCAGCAGCCGGGTGGACAGGGGGGAGGCTGAAGCTTTCTTT
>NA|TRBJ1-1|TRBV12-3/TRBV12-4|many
CASSFGRASEAFF
TGTGCCAGCAGTTTCGGTAGGGCATCTGAAGCTTTCTTT
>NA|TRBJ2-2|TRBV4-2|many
CASSQATGELFF
TGTGCCAGCAGCCAAGCCACCGGGGAGCTGTTTTTT
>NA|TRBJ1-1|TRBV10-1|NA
CASSQTGLVEAFF
TGCGCCAGCAGCCAAACAGGGCTGGTTGAAGCTTTCTTT
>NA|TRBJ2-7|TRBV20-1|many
CSARGSREPYEQYF
TGCAGTGCTAGAGGGTCCAGGGAACCTTACGAGCAGTACTTC
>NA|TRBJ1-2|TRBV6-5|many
CASNLSTGKGYTF
TGTGCCAGCAACCTGTCTACAGGGAAGGGCTACACCTTC
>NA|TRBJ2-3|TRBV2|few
CASSEGQRSTDTQYF
TGTGCCAGCAGTGAAGGGCAGCGAAGCACAGATACGCAGTATTTT
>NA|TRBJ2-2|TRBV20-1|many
CSARGPGLTNTGELFF
TGCAGTGCTAGAGGCCCGGGACTCACGAACACCGGGGAGCTGTTTTTT
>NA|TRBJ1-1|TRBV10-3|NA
CAISGGWTEAFF
TGTGCCATCAGTGGGGGGTGGACTGAAGCTTTCTTT
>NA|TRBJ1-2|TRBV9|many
CASSVEAGDSGGYTF
TGTGCCAGCAGCGTAGAAGCAGGAGATAGTGGTGGCTACACCTTC
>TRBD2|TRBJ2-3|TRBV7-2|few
CASSLVAGGSTDTQYF
TGTGCCAGCAGCTTAGTGGCGGGGGGAAGCACAGATACGCAGTATTTT
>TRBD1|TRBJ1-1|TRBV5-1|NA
CASRAGTGMNTEAFF
TGCGCCAGCAGGGCGGGGACAGGAATGAACACTGAAGCTTTCTTT
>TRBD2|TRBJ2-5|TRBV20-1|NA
CSATGRTSGRGTQYF
TGCAGTGCTACGGGACGCACTAGCGGGAGAGGGACCCAGTACTTC
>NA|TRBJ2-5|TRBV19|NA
CASSQSRGAGETQYF
TGTGCCAGTAGCCAGTCTCGGGGGGCAGGGGAGACCCAGTACTTC
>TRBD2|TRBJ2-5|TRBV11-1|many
CASSLLTSGQETQYF
TGTGCCAGCAGCCTCCTGACTAGCGGGCAAGAGACCCAGTACTTC
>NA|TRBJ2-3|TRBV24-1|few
CATSDPGRVPDTQYF
TGTGCCACCAGTGATCCTGGCAGGGTTCCAGATACGCAGTATTTT
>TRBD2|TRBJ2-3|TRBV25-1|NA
CASSHSGGADTQYF
TGTGCCAGCAGTCATAGCGGGGGCGCAGATACGCAGTATTTT
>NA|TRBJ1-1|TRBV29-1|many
CSVERNAEAFF
TGCAGCGTTGAACGGAACGCTGAAGCTTTCTTT
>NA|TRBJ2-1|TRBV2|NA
CATTRGQRYNEQFF
TGTGCCACCACGCGGGGACAGAGATACAATGAGCAGTTCTTC
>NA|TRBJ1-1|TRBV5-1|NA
CASSLDPTEAFF
TGCGCCAGCAGCTTGGATCCGACTGAAGCTTTCTTT
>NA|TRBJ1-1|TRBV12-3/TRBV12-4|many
CASGEWGNQAQAFF
TGTGCCAGCGGGGAATGGGGCAATCAAGCCCAAGCTTTCTTT
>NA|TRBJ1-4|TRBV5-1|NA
CASRPTSGRGNEKLFF
TGCGCCAGCAGACCTACTAGCGGGAGGGGCAATGAAAAACTGTTTTTT
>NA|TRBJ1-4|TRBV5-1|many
CASSSLATREKLFF
TGCGCCAGCAGCTCTCTGGCAACGCGGGAAAAACTGTTTTTT
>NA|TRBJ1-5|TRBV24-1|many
CATSDGGKTQHF
TGTGCCACCAGTGATGGGGGGAAGACCCAGCATTTT
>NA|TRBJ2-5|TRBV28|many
CASSSLPTPGQQETQYF
TGTGCCAGCAGTTCACTTCCAACACCCGGACAGCAAGAGACCCAGTACTTC
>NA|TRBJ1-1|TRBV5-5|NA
CASSLTRDWYGLTTEAFF
TGTGCCAGCAGCTTGACCAGGGACTGGTATGGTCTGACCACTGAAGCTTTCTTT
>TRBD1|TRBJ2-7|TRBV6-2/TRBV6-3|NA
CASSYSTGVHEQYF
TGTGCCAGCAGTTACTCGACAGGGGTCCACGAGCAGTACTTC
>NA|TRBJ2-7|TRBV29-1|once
CSVAPQGAYNEQYF
TGCAGCGTGGCACCCCAGGGAGCCTACAATGAGCAGTACTTC
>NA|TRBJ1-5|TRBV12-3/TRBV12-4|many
CASSSIWSNQPQHF
TGTGCCAGCAGTTCCATTTGGAGCAATCAGCCCCAGCATTTT
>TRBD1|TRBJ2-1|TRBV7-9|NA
CASSLPGQIRSEQFF
TGTGCCAGCAGTCTCCCGGGACAGATCCGTAGTGAGCAGTTCTTC
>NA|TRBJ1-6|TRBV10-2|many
CASSPGPTGSYNSPLHF
TGCGCCAGCAGTCCCGGACCGACAGGCTCCTATAATTCACCCCTCCACTTT
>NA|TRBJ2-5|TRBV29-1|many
CSVAFSQETQYF
TGCAGCGTTGCCTTCTCCCAAGAGACCCAGTACTTC
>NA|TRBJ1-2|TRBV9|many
CASSGGKGPRGGYTF
TGTGCCAGCAGCGGCGGAAAAGGGCCAAGGGGTGGCTACACCTTC
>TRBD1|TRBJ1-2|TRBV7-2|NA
CASSLGARGANGHTF
TGTGCCAGCAGCTTAGGGGCCAGGGGGGCGAATGGCCACACCTTC
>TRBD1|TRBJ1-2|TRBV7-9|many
CASHAGGAQGYTF
TGTGCCAGCCACGCAGGGGGCGCCCAGGGCTACACCTTC
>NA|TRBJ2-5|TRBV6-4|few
CASSYSLEPRETQYF
TGTGCCAGCAGTTACTCTCTGGAACCCCGAGAGACCCAGTACTTC
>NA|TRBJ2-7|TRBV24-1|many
CATPEGEVGSLEQYF
TGTGCCACCCCAGAGGGGGAAGTGGGTAGTCTCGAGCAGTACTTC